The sequence of this T cell receptor beta chain was determined in a study of shared clonotypes between healthy human individuals. Findings of the study overall: Naive subsets typically showed greater estimated richness than memory subsets.

This table comes from immunoSEQ multiplex PCR, and its TCRdb copy is limited to in-frame clones, with some not included. Among about 2,100,000 clones listed, 85% to 95% were seen once. A note on this clone: Its antigen is still unknown.

This CDR3 spans 14 amino acids. With 5 bases removed from V and 7 bases from J, the gap between germline ends came to 15 bases. The germline V gene encodes CDR1 MDHEN and CDR2 SYDVKM. Naive CD8 populations comprised CD45RO-negative cells positively selected for CCR7, excluding terminally differentiated effector memory CD45RA+ cells. The sample was naive CD8+ T cells from PBMCs. The clonotype comes from a man younger than 30 in good health. Some clones in this sample may be carry-over from other donors' samples. The chain carries TRBV28 and TRBJ2-1, with D possibly being TRBD2 (6 bases). The CDR3 loop is CASSLIGTRNEQFF. For the CDR3, the DNA is TGTGCCAGCAGTCTTATCGGGACTCGGAATGAGCAGTTCTTC.